A single sample gave rise to the 28 T cell receptor beta chains below, sequenced in a study of identical twins. Using its own MiXCR run on the 5' RACE reads, TCRdb lists one record per CDR3 protein. The top ten clones hold roughly 3.7% of a sample with around 250,000 distinct CDR3 sequences, about 7% of them seen once. This same sample was also part of a study on yellow fever vaccine responses in identical twins.

Sample: memory (CD45RO+) T cells sorted from blood. The receptor set was obtained from a woman aged 18-35 years in good health.

This clonotype was detected ten times or more. The chain joins TRBV20-1 to TRBJ2-7; TRBD1 matches at 8 bases. CDR1 and CDR2 from the germline V gene are DFQATT and SNEGSKA (reference sequence). V was clipped by 5 bases and J by 7 bases; unmatched bases: 7. CDR3 size: 12 residues. The CDR3 DNA is TGCAGTGCTTCGGGACAGGCGGAGGAGCAGTACTTC. Translating gives CSASGQAEEQYF.

This clonotype came up many times. This chain joins TRBV25-1 and TRBJ1-3, with 8 bases aligning to TRBD1. This CDR3 is built from 14 residues. V lost 6 bases to trimming and J lost 4 bases; unmatched junction nucleotides: 5. Germline V gene data show CDR1 as MGHDK and CDR2 as SYGVNS. This CDR3 reads CASRDRAVGNTIYF. The CDR3 DNA reads TGTGCCAGCAGGGACAGGGCTGTAGGAAACACCATATATTTT.

This clonotype has a handful of counts. The rearrangement uses TRBV2 and TRBJ1-5; D remains ambiguous. Looked up from germline, CDR1 is SNHLY and CDR2 is FYNNEI. This CDR3 is 15 amino acids long. V was shortened by 4 bases and J by 0 bases, with 10 bases between the two germline ends. This CDR3 is CASSGSIYSNQPQHF. Here the CDR3 DNA reads TGTGCCAGCAGTGGGAGCATCTATAGCAATCAGCCCCAGCATTTT. The entire variable domain, with the rest obtained from reference TRBV2 and TRBJ1-5, is as follows: EPEVTQTPSHQVTQMGQEVILRCVPISNHLYFYWYRQILGQKVEFLVSFYNNEISEKSEIFDDQFSVERPDGSNFTLKIRSTKLEDSAMYFCASSGSIYSNQPQHFGDGTRLSIL.

The V call is TRBV6-5, the J call TRBJ1-3, with TRBD1 matching over 7 bases. Per germline, CDR1 MNHEY and CDR2 SVGAGI. After removal of 4 bases from V and 3 bases from J, the junction contained 9 bases not matched to a gene. The CDR3 sequence is 16 residues long. The CDR3 bases are TGTGCCAGCAGTTCCGGGGGTCGGGACAGTGGAAACACCATATATTTT. It encodes CASSSGGRDSGNTIYF.

This clonotype has just a few counts. V and J are TRBV12-3 or TRBV12-4 and TRBJ2-3, with 14 bases matching TRBD2. The V gene end was trimmed by 6 bases and the J gene end by 5 bases; junction bases not matched to a gene: 13. The CDR3 totals 18 residues. The chain's CDR3 is CASSRKGLAGVPGDTQYF. Here the CDR3 DNA reads TGTGCCAGCAGCCGCAAGGGACTAGCGGGGGTGCCGGGAGATACGCAGTATTTT.

This clonotype was counted a few times. This rearrangement joins TRBV27 to TRBJ1-2; 10 bases are shared with TRBD1. V dropped 3 bases and J dropped 6; count of bases not matched to a gene: 16. CDR3 length: 18 residues. Germline assignment: CDR1 MNHEY and CDR2 SMNVEV (reference sequence). The CDR3 protein is CASSFMDSHDRGLDGYTF. The DNA for the CDR3 is TGTGCCAGCAGTTTTATGGACAGCCACGACAGGGGGCTCGATGGCTACACCTTC.

The sample holds many counts of this clonotype. V usage is TRBV7-8 and J usage is TRBJ1-2; D gene ambiguous. V was clipped by 7 bases and J by 2 bases, with 17 bases between them. This CDR3 comprises 15 residues. CDR1 is SGHVS, CDR2 FQNEAQ, per germline. The CDR3 DNA is TGTGCCAGCATAAAGAGTTTAGACGTAAACTATGGCTACACCTTC. This translates into CASIKSLDVNYGYTF.

As for this clonotype: This clone may be a read error of a much larger clone one base away. This chain connects TRBV12-3 or TRBV12-4 to TRBJ2-1; possibly TRBD2 for D (6 bases). V lost 3 bases, J lost 9 bases, and 18 bases lay in between. The CDR3 length is 15 residues. The CDR3 protein is CASSFVRLVSSEQFF. The CDR3 DNA reads as TGTGCCAGCAGTTTCGTTAGACTAGTTTCGAGTGAGCAGTTCTTC.

J is TRBJ2-1 and V is TRBV7-8, with 13 bases identical to TRBD2. Germline V lookup: CDR1 SGHVS, CDR2 FQNEAQ. V shed 6 bases and J 3 bases; nucleotides not matched to a gene: 11. The CDR3 runs to 18 residues. The CDR3 nucleotides are TGTGCCAGCAGACTCGGACTAGCGGGAGCGAGCGTCTACAATGAGCAGTTCTTC. Translating it yields CASRLGLAGASVYNEQFF.

This clonotype came up a few times. The chain uses TRBV6-4 and TRBJ1-5; no firm D call. CDR3 size: 14 residues. V was clipped by 2 bases and J by 9 bases, with 14 bases between them. In germline, CDR1 is MRHNA, CDR2 SNTAGT. For the CDR3, the DNA is TGTGCCAGCAGTGACGGAGGAGGCGAAGGGCCCCAGCATTTT. Protein sequence: CASSDGGGEGPQHF.

The chain recombines TRBV15 with TRBJ2-7; no clear D gene. Germline CDR1 LNHNV, CDR2 YYDKDF (reference sequence). The CDR3 contains 18 residues. The V and J ends lost 3 bases and 2 bases respectively, with 23 bases between them. CDR3 coding DNA: TGTGCCACCAGCAGGTTAGAAGCAGGCAGTTCGGTAGCCTACGAGCAGTACTTC. Its translation is CATSRLEAGSSVAYEQYF. Using reference TRBV15 and TRBJ2-7 for the parts outside the CDR3, the full variable domain is DAMVIQNPRYQVTQFGKPVTLSCSQTLNHNVMYWYQQKSSQAPKLLFHYYDKDFNNEADTPDNFQSRRPNTSFCFLDIRSPGLGDTAMYLCATSRLEAGSSVAYEQYFGPGTRLTVT.

This clonotype came up many times. The V gene is TRBV5-1, the J gene TRBJ2-3; 8 bases match TRBD1. With V trimmed by 4 bases and J by 1 base, 20 bases remained unmatched. Germline CDR1 reads SGHRS; CDR2 reads YFSETQ. This CDR3 comprises 20 residues. This chain's CDR3 is CASSPQATITGGLGTDTQYF. In DNA form, the CDR3 reads TGCGCCAGCAGCCCTCAGGCCACCATAACAGGGGGTTTGGGCACAGATACGCAGTATTTT.

V usage is TRBV5-5 and J usage is TRBJ1-4, with TRBD1 matching over 7 bases. Germline V gene sequence: CDR1 SGHKS, CDR2 YYEKEE (reference sequence). The CDR3 is made up of 16 amino acids. J gave up 7 bases and V 4 bases, and 13 bases lay outside the gene matches. CDR3 in amino acids: CASSVVWRGRVEKLFF. CDR3 in DNA: TGTGCCAGCAGCGTCGTCTGGAGGGGGCGGGTTGAAAAACTGTTTTTT.

This clonotype was found many times. This chain connects TRBV5-1 to TRBJ2-1; a weak D match, TRBD2 (6 bases). The CDR3 is 14 residues long. Per the germline V gene, CDR1 is SGHRS and CDR2 is YFSETQ. Trimming cost V 0 bases and J 9 bases, with 13 bases left between them. The chain's CDR3 is CASSLEGDFGEQFF. CDR3 bases: TGCGCCAGCAGCTTGGAAGGGGACTTTGGTGAGCAGTTCTTC.

The sample holds many counts of this clonotype. This chain links TRBV25-1 with TRBJ2-2; perhaps D is TRBD1 or TRBD2 (7 bases each). Germline CDR1 reads MGHDK; CDR2 reads SYGVNS. V was clipped by 1 base and J by 3 bases, with 18 bases between them. The CDR3 extends over 18 amino acids. This CDR3 reads CASSEFGRSGTDTGELFF. Here the CDR3 DNA reads TGTGCCAGCAGTGAATTTGGGAGAAGCGGGACAGACACCGGGGAGCTGTTTTTT.

Here the CDR3 reads CASSTASGIHNEQFF. CDR3 in DNA: TGTGCCAGTAGTACGGCTAGCGGGATCCACAATGAGCAGTTCTTC. The V gene is TRBV19, the J gene TRBJ2-1; 9 positions match TRBD2. J gave up 5 bases and V 4 bases, and 6 bases lay outside the gene matches. This CDR3 is 15 amino acids long. Germline V lookup: CDR1 LNHDA, CDR2 SQIVND (reference sequence).

This clonotype was counted a few times. This rearrangement joins TRBV7-9 to TRBJ2-3, with 8 bases aligning to TRBD2. The CDR3 spans 17 residues. The V segment lost 5 bases and the J segment 0 bases; nucleotides outside the gene matches: 10. The V gene's germline CDR1 is SEHNR and CDR2 FQNEAQ (reference sequence). CDR3 bases: TGTGCCAGCAGCCCCTTTTGGGCTAGCGGGAGCACAGATACGCAGTATTTT. It codes for CASSPFWASGSTDTQYF.

V usage is TRBV6-1 and J usage is TRBJ1-1; 7 nucleotides line up with TRBD1. With V trimmed by 6 bases and J by 3 bases, 7 bases remained unmatched. The CDR3 length is 14 residues. The germline gives CDR1 MNHNS, CDR2 SASEGT. Here the CDR3 DNA reads TGTGCCAGCAGCGAATACGGACAGGACACTGAAGCTTTCTTT. Protein sequence: CASSEYGQDTEAFF.

The chain is built from TRBV7-6 and TRBJ2-4; either TRBD1 or TRBD2 may supply D (5 bases each). Germline lookup yields CDR1 SGHVS and CDR2 FNYEAQ. The CDR3 is 12 residues long. Trimming removed 5 bases at V and 9 bases at J, with 11 bases between. In DNA, the CDR3 is TGTGCCAGCAGCCCCACTGGGGGCATTCAGTACTTC. As protein: CASSPTGGIQYF. The complete variable domain, with remaining parts taken from reference TRBV7-6 and TRBJ2-4, reads GAGVSQSPRYKVTKRGQDVALRCDPISGHVSLYWYRQALGQGPEFLTYFNYEAQQDKSGLPNDRFSAERPEGSISTLTIQRTEQRDSAMYRCASSPTGGIQYFGAGTRLSVL.

The chain employs TRBV20-1 and TRBJ1-2; 7 nucleotides match TRBD1. V was clipped by 6 bases and J by 5 bases; unmatched bases: 9. The CDR3 loop spans 13 amino acids. CDR1 is DFQATT and CDR2 is SNEGSKA in the germline V gene (reference sequence). The CDR3, as DNA: TGCAGTGCAACCCCGACAGGGCGATATGGCTACACCTTC. This translates into CSATPTGRYGYTF.

The chain carries TRBV7-6 and TRBJ2-1; D is unclear. This CDR3 region has 15 residues. V lost 2 bases and J lost 0, with 8 bases in between. The germline gives CDR1 SGHVS, CDR2 FNYEAQ. CDR3 in DNA: TGTGCCAGCAGCTTAACCCAGAGCTCCTACAATGAGCAGTTCTTC. Translated, it gives CASSLTQSSYNEQFF.

This clonotype came up a few times. The chain has TRBV28 and TRBJ2-7; possible D gene TRBD1, 6 bases. The CDR3 has 14 amino acids. V was clipped by 7 bases and J by 2 bases, with 15 bases between them. In germline, CDR1 is MDHEN, CDR2 SYDVKM. The CDR3 DNA sequence: TGTGCCAGCAACCCCAGGGACATTGCCTACGAGCAGTACTTC. This encodes CASNPRDIAYEQYF.

The chain combines TRBV2 with TRBJ2-7; no reliable D call. CDR1 and CDR2 (germline): SNHLY, FYNNEI. With 1 base removed from V and 2 bases from J, the gap between germline ends came to 3 bases. This CDR3 has 12 amino acids. The CDR3 DNA follows: TGTGCCAGCAGTGAAGTCCCCTACGAGCAGTACGTC. This encodes CASSEVPYEQYV.

This clonotype was recorded a few times. The gene calls are TRBV18 and TRBJ2-2; D perhaps matches TRBD2 (5 bases). The CDR3 consists of 16 residues. The V end lost 0 bases, the J end lost 3 bases, and 11 bases lay between the germline ends. The germline V gene encodes CDR1 KGHSH and CDR2 LQKENI. The CDR3 protein is CASSPPWMEDTGELFF. The CDR3 DNA reads TGTGCCAGCTCACCACCATGGATGGAGGACACCGGGGAGCTGTTTTTT.

This clonotype was picked up many times. This rearrangement joins TRBV5-1 to TRBJ1-1, with no clear D. This CDR3 has 13 residues. V dropped 0 bases and J dropped 4 bases, with 7 bases sitting between them. Germline V gene lookup returns CDR1 SGHRS and CDR2 YFSETQ. The CDR3 DNA reads as TGCGCCAGCAGCTTGGTTCCAGGCACTGAAGCTTTCTTT. Its protein is CASSLVPGTEAFF. The whole variable domain, remainder taken from reference TRBV5-1 and TRBJ1-1, is KAGVTQTPRYLIKTRGQQVTLSCSPISGHRSVSWYQQTPGQGLQFLFEYFSETQRNKGNFPGRFSGRQFSNSRSEMNVSTLELGDSALYLCASSLVPGTEAFFGQGTRLTVV.

In this sample, this clonotype turned up many times. This chain joins TRBV7-8 and TRBJ1-3; D might be TRBD1 (6 bases). CDR3 size: 17 residues. Germline loops: CDR1 SGHVS, CDR2 FQNEAQ. V was cut by 5 bases and J by 2 bases, with 19 bases left in between. CDR3 residues: CASSPYDRLVAGNTIYF. CDR3 nucleotide sequence: TGTGCCAGCAGCCCATACGACAGGCTGGTCGCTGGAAACACCATATATTTT.

The chain employs TRBV15 and TRBJ2-5; D possibly matches TRBD1 or TRBD2 (5 bases each). Trimming took off 1 base at V and 4 bases at J, with 16 bases between the two ends. The CDR3 has 16 amino acids. The germline V gene has CDR1 LNHNV and CDR2 YYDKDF (reference sequence). CDR3 bases: TGTGCCACCAGCAGAGCGACGGGAACTGGGGCAGAGACCCAGTACTTC. Amino acid sequence: CATSRATGTGAETQYF.

This clonotype showed up many times. The chain uses TRBV15 and TRBJ1-4; 9 nucleotides match TRBD1. The J segment lost 11 bases and the V segment lost 0 bases, leaving 19 bases of the junction unmatched. The CDR3 spans 19 residues. Germline lookup yields CDR1 LNHNV and CDR2 YYDKDF (reference sequence). This chain's CDR3 is CATSRDHWGYRQGDMKLFF. In nucleotides, the CDR3 is TGTGCCACCAGCAGAGACCATTGGGGCTACCGACAGGGGGATATGAAACTGTTTTTT.